This is a list of T cell receptor beta chains from one sample in a study of cytomegalovirus exposure and HLA in healthy donors. Profiled with immunoSEQ multiplex PCR; TCRdb holds only in-frame clones, not every one. The sample has approximately 130,000 clones; 80% to 85% are singletons. Sequenced: PBMCs. The source of these receptors is a woman between 50 and 59 years old in good health and CMV-seropositive. Each CDR3 is given with its conserved first and last residue. D genes are given only for firm matches. Only part of the rows carry a size: once, few, many, or a class if the clone is expanded.

abundance,len,d_gene,j_gene,v_gene,CDR3nt,CDR3aa
-,15,-,TRBJ2-1,TRBV9,TGTGCCAGCAGCGTAGGTCCCTCTCTGTACAATGAGCAGTTCTTC,CASSVGPSLYNEQFF
-,12,-,TRBJ1-1,TRBV7-2,TGTGCCAGCAGCTTACGGGAAACTGAAGCTTTCTTT,CASSLRETEAFF
-,13,-,TRBJ1-6,TRBV11-2,TGTGCCAGCAGCATAGAAGGTGGAGCACCCCTCCACTTT,CASSIEGGAPLHF
-,14,-,TRBJ1-1,TRBV19,TGTGCCAGTAGTGTCAGGGCTCTGAACACTGAAGCTTTCTTT,CASSVRALNTEAFF
-,14,-,TRBJ2-5,TRBV19,TGTGCCAGTCGGGTCGGGGGACTCCAAGAGACCCAGTACTTC,CASRVGGLQETQYF
few,15,-,TRBJ2-7,TRBV6-5,TGTGCCAGCAGGGGGAGGAACAGGGGAATCTACGAGCAGTACTTC,CASRGRNRGIYEQYF
-,16,-,TRBJ1-1,TRBV9,TGTGCCAGCAGCCATAATTTCAGGGTGAGTGGCACTGAAGCTTTCTTT,CASSHNFRVSGTEAFF
-,14,-,TRBJ2-1,TRBV5-1,TGCGCCAGCAGCTTGTTCCTAGCGACCAATGAGCAGTTCTTC,CASSLFLATNEQFF
-,15,TRBD1,TRBJ2-5,TRBV7-9,TGTGCCAGCAGCCAAAACAGGGGGCCAAGGGAGACCCAGTACTTC,CASSQNRGPRETQYF
once,17,TRBD1,TRBJ2-4,TRBV15,TGTGCCACCAGCAGGGGGGGGACAGGGGAGGGAAAAAACATTCAGTACTTC,CATSRGGTGEGKNIQYF
-,17,TRBD2,TRBJ2-5,TRBV5-1,TGCGCCAGCAGCTTCTCTATCGGACTAGCGGGGCAAGAGACCCAGTACTTC,CASSFSIGLAGQETQYF
-,15,TRBD2,TRBJ2-7,TRBV5-1,TGCGCCAGCAGCTTGGGGGCTAGCGGTTCCTACGAGCAGTACTTC,CASSLGASGSYEQYF
-,13,TRBD1,TRBJ1-2,TRBV6-5,TGTGCCAGCAGCCCGACAGGGGTGCCTGGCTACACCTTC,CASSPTGVPGYTF
-,16,TRBD2,TRBJ2-5,TRBV9,TGTGCCAGCAGCCTGGCCCTTGGTGGGGGGGGAGAGACCCAGTACTTC,CASSLALGGGGETQYF
-,15,-,TRBJ2-4,TRBV28,TGTGCCAGCGGTAATAGCCCGGGAGTGGGAAACATTCAGTACTTC,CASGNSPGVGNIQYF
-,13,-,TRBJ2-7,TRBV11-1,TGTGCCAGCAGCTTTCGACTAGCCTACGAGCAGTACTTC,CASSFRLAYEQYF
-,15,-,TRBJ2-3,TRBV5-4,TGTGCCAGCAGCTTGCGGGTAGCGGCCACAGATACGCAGTATTTT,CASSLRVAATDTQYF
-,15,-,TRBJ1-2,TRBV5-1,TGCGCCAGCAGCTTGGTAGGGCAGGGCCCTTATGGCTACACCTTC,CASSLVGQGPYGYTF
-,14,TRBD1,TRBJ1-1,TRBV11-2,TGTGCCAGCAGCTTTACAGGGGTGGACACTGAAGCTTTCTTT,CASSFTGVDTEAFF
-,15,TRBD1,TRBJ2-7,TRBV19,TGTGCCAGTAGTCGCGGACAGGGAGTCTCCTACGAGCAGTACTTC,CASSRGQGVSYEQYF
-,16,TRBD1,TRBJ2-3,TRBV15,TGTGCCACCAGCCCCCGTCAGGGGGTAAGCACAGATACGCAGTATTTT,CATSPRQGVSTDTQYF
-,14,TRBD1,TRBJ2-7,TRBV7-8,TGTGCCAGCAGCCGGGACAGGGGGCTCTACGAGCAGTACTTC,CASSRDRGLYEQYF
-,16,-,TRBJ1-1,TRBV7-2,TGTGCCAGCAGCTTACAGGGGTTGACCATGAACACTGAAGCTTTCTTT,CASSLQGLTMNTEAFF
-,14,-,TRBJ1-5,TRBV7-6,TGTGCCAGCAGCCCCCGTGGGGGGATTGGGCCCCAGCATTTT,CASSPRGGIGPQHF
-,17,TRBD1,TRBJ2-7,TRBV13,TGTGCCAGCAGCTTATACCGTATCCGGGACAGGGATCACGAGCAGTACTTC,CASSLYRIRDRDHEQYF
few,13,TRBD1,TRBJ1-6,TRBV7-3,TGTGCCAGCAGCATTGACAGGGATTCACCCCTCCACTTT,CASSIDRDSPLHF
-,18,TRBD2,TRBJ2-2,TRBV7-3,TGTGCCAGCAGCCTCCTTGGACTAGGCGGGGTCGGCACCGGGGAGCTGTTTTTT,CASSLLGLGGVGTGELFF
-,13,TRBD2,TRBJ2-1,TRBV19,TGTGCCAGTGGCGGGAGCTCCTACAATGAGCAGTTCTTC,CASGGSSYNEQFF
-,18,-,TRBJ2-6,TRBV7-3,TGTGCCAGCAGCCCAAGGCTACCAGGGGGGCTTGGGGCCAACGTCCTGACTTTC,CASSPRLPGGLGANVLTF
once,12,TRBD1,TRBJ1-1,TRBV19,TGTGCCAGTCACGGGACAGACACTGAAGCTTTCTTT,CASHGTDTEAFF
-,15,TRBD1,TRBJ2-5,TRBV5-1,TGCGCCAGCAGCATCGGGACAGGGAATGGAGAGACCCAGTACTTC,CASSIGTGNGETQYF
-,16,TRBD1,TRBJ2-7,TRBV4-2,TGTGCCAGCAGCCAAGCCCAGGGACAGGGGTCAGACGAGCAGTACTTC,CASSQAQGQGSDEQYF
-,14,-,TRBJ1-5,TRBV7-2,TGTGCCAGCAGCAAGGACAGTAGCAATCAGCCCCAGCATTTT,CASSKDSSNQPQHF
-,13,-,TRBJ1-5,TRBV27,TGTGCCAGTCAGGAAAACTCCGGACACCATCAGCATTTT,CASQENSGHHQHF
once,14,TRBD2,TRBJ2-5,TRBV5-4,TGTGCCAGCAGCTTGTGGTCTAGCGGGGGTGCCCAGTACTTC,CASSLWSSGGAQYF
-,13,-,TRBJ1-5,TRBV30,TGTGCCTGGAGTGTTCTCGGCAATCAGCCCCAGCATTTT,CAWSVLGNQPQHF
-,14,-,TRBJ2-5,TRBV6-1,TGTGCCAGCAGTGTAAGGAGGGTCGAAGAGACCCAGTACTTC,CASSVRRVEETQYF
-,14,-,TRBJ2-3,TRBV6-5,TGTGCCAGCAGTCCAGACGGGGGCACAGATACGCAGTATTTT,CASSPDGGTDTQYF
once,15,TRBD2,TRBJ2-7,TRBV7-9,TGTGCCAGCAGCTGGACTAGCGGGGGGCTGCACGAGCAGTACTTC,CASSWTSGGLHEQYF
-,19,-,TRBJ2-3,TRBV12-1,TGTGCCAGCAGCTCTAGACTAGCGGGGGGTCTCCCGGGCGGACTTGTGCAGTATTTT,CASSSRLAGGLPGGLVQYF
-,14,-,TRBJ1-6,TRBV19,TGTGCCAGTAGTAAAGGACAAAGTAATTCACCCCTCCACTTT,CASSKGQSNSPLHF
-,19,TRBD2,TRBJ2-1,TRBV10-2,TGCGCCAGCAGTCTAAACATACCGGGACTAGCGGGAAACGGGAATGAGCAGTTCTTC,CASSLNIPGLAGNGNEQFF
-,14,TRBD2,TRBJ2-2,TRBV7-2,TGTGCCAGCAGCTCAAGGACTAGAACCGGGGAGCTGTTTTTT,CASSSRTRTGELFF
-,15,TRBD1,TRBJ2-1,TRBV6-4,TGTGCCAGCAGTCCGACAGGGGGGTCCTACAATGAGCAGTTCTTC,CASSPTGGSYNEQFF
once,14,-,TRBJ2-3,TRBV5-1,TGCGCCAGCAGCTTGGTCTCCGGCACAGATACGCAGTATTTT,CASSLVSGTDTQYF
-,15,-,TRBJ2-1,TRBV28,TGTGCCAGCAGTCTCCTACTAAGATCCTACAATGAGCAGTTCTTC,CASSLLLRSYNEQFF
-,15,TRBD1,TRBJ1-4,TRBV29-1,TGCAGCGTTGATTTGGGACAGGGCCTGGATGAAAAACTGTTTTTT,CSVDLGQGLDEKLFF
-,14,-,TRBJ2-5,TRBV7-3,TGTGCCAGCAGCTTAGAGGGCAGGGACAAGACCCAGTACTTC,CASSLEGRDKTQYF
-,15,TRBD1,TRBJ1-5,TRBV6-1,TGTGCCAGCAGTGGGACAGGGGGAGGCAATCAGCCCCAGCATTTT,CASSGTGGGNQPQHF
-,14,TRBD1,TRBJ2-7,TRBV19,TGTGCCAGTAGTATGGGAGACAGGGACGACGAGCAGTACTTC,CASSMGDRDDEQYF
-,15,TRBD2,TRBJ2-1,TRBV15,TGTGCCACCAGGGACGGGACTAGCGGGAGAACAGAGCAGTTCTTC,CATRDGTSGRTEQFF
once,13,-,TRBJ1-2,TRBV7-9,TGTGCCAGCAGCCTCCAATCGACTCATGGCTACACCTTC,CASSLQSTHGYTF
-,16,-,TRBJ1-2,TRBV19,TGTGCCAGTAGTATAGTCACGACCAGGGCAAACTATGGCTACACCTTC,CASSIVTTRANYGYTF
-,16,TRBD2,TRBJ2-3,TRBV7-3,TGTGCCAGCAGCTCACCCGGCGGGGGAGGAACAGATACGCAGTATTTT,CASSSPGGGGTDTQYF
few,16,-,TRBJ1-1,TRBV18,TGTGCCAGCTTACCGTTTTCGGGGGGGCTTGGCACTGAAGCTTTCTTT,CASLPFSGGLGTEAFF
-,15,-,TRBJ1-1,TRBV7-2,TGTGCCAGCACCCTTATGGAGGACTGGAACACTGAAGCTTTCTTT,CASTLMEDWNTEAFF
-,14,-,TRBJ2-2,TRBV19,TGTGCCAGTAGTATTGGGGGGTACACCGGGGAGCTGTTTTTT,CASSIGGYTGELFF
-,14,TRBD1,TRBJ1-2,TRBV5-1,TGCGCCAGCAGCTCGGAGGGACAGAACTATGGCTACACCTTC,CASSSEGQNYGYTF
few,13,TRBD2,TRBJ2-1,TRBV6-5,TGTGCCATCCGGGGAGGGATCTCCAATGAGCAGTTCTTC,CAIRGGISNEQFF
-,16,-,TRBJ1-1,TRBV18,TGTGCCAGCTCACCGCCTATGCTGGGAGCGAACACTGAAGCTTTCTTT,CASSPPMLGANTEAFF